This entry describes one T cell receptor (beta chain). Its antigen remains unidentified. The CDR3 runs 12 residues. Germline CDR1 SGHDT, CDR2 YYEEEE. TCRdb re-called the 5' RACE reads; every CDR3 protein appears as one record, without DNA. This repertoire comprises around 370,000 distinct CDR3 sequences; its ten largest clones make up around 2.6%. The sample originates from a study of monozygotic twins with inflammatory bowel disease. Findings of the study overall: Telling different T cell subtypes apart from each other was not possible. Compared with healthy co-twins, IBD patients showed reduced TCRbeta repertoire diversity by inverse Simpson.

V gene TRBV5-6 combines with J gene TRBJ2-7; TCRdb gives TRBD2 as the D gene, but with no DNA this cannot be confirmed. The sequence was collected from a human donor with ulcerative colitis or Crohn's disease, or a healthy co-twin of an affected twin (not recorded which). Sample: blood. The CDR3 loop is CASSLELVEQYF.